This paragraph reports one T cell receptor beta chain. The antigen is unknown. CD4+ and CD8+ T cells were sorted from PBMCs stained for CD3, CD4 and CD8. The data originate from a study of CD8+ T cells in alopecia areata. Study-level results: Lesional scalp displayed greater clonality than normal scalp, most notably in alopecia totalis/universalis. Scalp repertoires also include resident alphabeta T cells from normal skin.

Germline V lookup: CDR1 GTSNPN, CDR2 SVGIG (reference sequence). V lost 0 bases, J lost 7 bases, and 3 bases lay in between. The CDR3 loop spans 11 amino acids. The authors extracted RNA and reverse transcribed it into cDNA as the sequencing template. Some clones are missing from TCRdb's copy, which holds only in-frame ones; the method was immunoSEQ multiplex PCR. This sample yields roughly 100,000 clones, of which less than 70% are seen a single time; about 9% belongs to the top ten. The clonotype was recovered from a human donor in good health. The rearrangement links TRBV30 to TRBJ2-2; D is unresolved. Sequencing used CD4+ T cells sorted from blood. CDR3 sequence reads: CAWSVGGELFF. In DNA form, the CDR3 reads TGTGCCTGGAGTGTAGGCGGGGAGCTGTTTTTT. Filled out from reference TRBV30 and TRBJ2-2, the complete variable domain reads SQTIHQWPATLVQPVGSPLSLECTVEGTSNPNLYWYRQAAGRGLQLLFYSVGIGQISSEVPQNLSASRPQDRQFILSSKKLLLSDSGFYLCAWSVGGELFFGEGSRLTVL.